Each of the 26 T cell receptor beta chains below was sequenced from the same sample in a study of T cells in Graves' hyperthyroidism and ophthalmopathy. What was amplified from RNA transcripts were TCR beta CDR3 regions. The HTBI primer set drove a first-round RT-PCR of the TCR CDR3. A single record per CDR3 protein comes from TCRdb applying MiXCR to the multiplex PCR reads. The table includes 300,000 to 450,000 distinct CDR3 sequences, approximately 25% detected once. Material: blood. The receptor source for this set is a man aged 45-65 years with Graves' hyperthyroidism.

There are a few counts of this clonotype. The chain couples TRBV28 to TRBJ1-5, with D perhaps TRBD1 (5 bases). The CDR3 length is 13 residues. Germline loops: CDR1 MDHEN, CDR2 SYDVKM. V lost 2 bases and J lost 10, with 12 bases in between. CDR3 bases: TGTGCCAGCAGTTTAATGGGGCCTACCCCCCAGCATTTT. This sequence encodes CASSLMGPTPQHF.

The chain carries TRBV12-3 or TRBV12-4 and TRBJ2-7; D is unclear. The V gene lost 1 base and the J gene lost 6 bases, with 7 bases spanning the gap. The CDR3 spans 12 residues. The CDR3 DNA is TGTGCCAGCAGTTTAGGGCGGTCCGAGCAGTACTTC. Protein product: CASSLGRSEQYF.

The chain recombines TRBV6-2 or TRBV6-3 with TRBJ2-7, with no clear D. Trimming left V 7 bases short and J 0 bases short, with 7 bases between. Germline V gives CDR1 MNHEY, CDR2 SVGEGT. CDR3 length equals 12 residues. The CDR3 sequence: CASMKGSYEQYF. The DNA of the CDR3 is TGTGCCAGCATGAAAGGCTCCTACGAGCAGTACTTC.

The gene calls are TRBV11-2 and TRBJ2-3; D assignment may be TRBD1 or TRBD2 (5 bases each). CDR1 SGHAT and CDR2 FQNNGV come from the germline V gene. The CDR3 has 15 residues. The V gene lost 7 bases and the J gene lost 4 bases, with 18 bases spanning the gap. This CDR3 is CASTLGADSADTQYF. The CDR3, as DNA: TGTGCCAGCACCCTCGGGGCCGATAGTGCAGATACGCAGTATTTT.

This clonotype was found many times. This sequence joins TRBV7-8 and TRBJ1-5; no clear D. Trimming left V 5 bases short and J 7 bases short, with 30 bases between. Germline V gene data show CDR1 as SGHVS and CDR2 as FQNEAQ. This CDR3 has 19 residues. The CDR3 here is CASSTTRRSGTRSWQPQHF. In DNA, the CDR3 is TGTGCCAGCAGCACGACACGCCGGTCAGGTACCCGGTCCTGGCAGCCCCAGCATTTT.

This clonotype was recorded once. The gene calls are TRBV7-3 and TRBJ2-3; D not resolved. The CDR3 runs 17 residues. The ends were cut back, 5 bases at V and 1 base at J, with 19 bases in the middle. Germline CDR1 SGHTA, CDR2 FQGTGA. The CDR3 here is CASSPHGERMGTDTQYF. Written as DNA, the CDR3 is TGTGCCAGCAGCCCCCACGGAGAGAGAATGGGCACAGATACGCAGTATTTT.

This chain links TRBV7-9 with TRBJ1-2; D possibly corresponds to TRBD1 (5 bases). Germline CDR1 SEHNR, CDR2 FQNEAQ (reference sequence). V was clipped by 5 bases and J by 4 bases, with 20 bases between them. There are 16 residues in the CDR3. The CDR3 DNA reads as TGTGCCAGCAGCCCAGGCCCGCAGGGAGGGACCTATGGCTACACCTTC. Amino acids: CASSPGPQGGTYGYTF.

This clonotype has a count of ten or more. The genes are TRBV27 and TRBJ2-3, with unresolved D. Trimming took 5 bases from V and 1 from J, leaving 13 bases between them. The length of the CDR3 is 15 residues. Germline V gene data show CDR1 as MNHEY and CDR2 as SMNVEV (reference sequence). The CDR3 protein is CASSPIVDGTDTQYF. The CDR3 DNA follows: TGTGCCAGCAGTCCAATAGTAGACGGCACAGATACGCAGTATTTT.

This clonotype showed up many times. V and J are TRBV11-3 and TRBJ2-3; 9 bases are shared with TRBD2. Germline V lookup: CDR1 SGHNT, CDR2 YENEEA. CDR3 size: 16 residues. The V and J ends lost 5 bases and 4 bases, in that order; junction bases with no gene match: 10. CDR3 bases: TGTGCCAGCAGCCGTCCCGGGACTAGCTCTTCAGATACGCAGTATTTT. This codes for CASSRPGTSSSDTQYF.

The chain has TRBV28 and TRBJ1-1; perhaps TRBD1 as D (5 bases). Between the trimmed V and J ends, which lost 9 bases and 0 bases, there was a span of 8 bases. The CDR3 extends over 12 amino acids. Germline values: CDR1 MDHEN, CDR2 SYDVKM. For the CDR3, the DNA is TGTGCCAGTCTACAGGTGAACACTGAAGCTTTCTTT. Its protein product is CASLQVNTEAFF.

At least ten counts were recorded for this clonotype. This chain uses TRBV5-6 with TRBJ2-5, with unresolved D. This CDR3 is built from 14 residues. With 4 bases removed from V and 4 bases from J, the gap between germline ends came to 14 bases. Germline CDR1 is SGHDT and CDR2 is YYEEEE. CDR3 sequence: CASSNSPGRETQYF. In nucleotides, the CDR3 is TGTGCCAGCAGCAATTCGCCAGGAAGAGAGACCCAGTACTTC. The full variable domain, its missing parts supplied by reference TRBV5-6 and TRBJ2-5, is DAGVTQSPTHLIKTRGQQVTLRCSPKSGHDTVSWYQQALGQGPQFIFQYYEEEERQRGNFPDRFSGHQFPNYSSELNVNALLLGDSALYLCASSNSPGRETQYFGPGTRLLVL.

CDR3 amino acids: CASSGQGSTTGELFF. The CDR3 DNA sequence: TGTGCCAGCAGTGGTCAGGGGTCAACTACCGGGGAGCTGTTTTTT. This chain connects TRBV6-1 to TRBJ2-2, with D possibly being TRBD1 (6 bases). Germline V gene sequence: CDR1 MNHNS, CDR2 SASEGT. Trimming removed 4 bases at V and 5 bases at J, with 14 bases between. The CDR3 length is 15 residues.

In this sample, this clonotype turned up a few times. The chain carries TRBV7-8 and TRBJ2-2; D not certain. V shed 5 bases and J shed 5 bases, with 12 bases lying between them. Germline V gene data show CDR1 as SGHVS and CDR2 as FQNEAQ. This CDR3 is built from 14 residues. The CDR3 region has the DNA TGTGCCAGCAGCCCGGGTGGGCAAACCGGGGAGCTGTTTTTT. As protein: CASSPGGQTGELFF.

The chain couples TRBV12-5 to TRBJ2-7; 7 nucleotides align to TRBD2. This CDR3 contains 15 residues. The J segment lost 5 bases and the V segment lost 1 base, leaving 8 bases of the junction unmatched. Germline V CDR1 and CDR2: LGHNT, FRNRAP. CDR3 bases: TGTGCTAGTGGTTTGGGGGGGGGGGTTCTGCACGAGCAGTACTTC. This encodes CASGLGGGVLHEQYF.

The chain recombines TRBV2 with TRBJ1-3, with TRBD1 identical over 7 bases. Germline lookup yields CDR1 SNHLY and CDR2 FYNNEI. Unmatched junction bases numbered 6, after V lost 4 bases and J lost 3 bases. The CDR3 is made up of 15 amino acids. Written as DNA, the CDR3 is TGTGCCAGCAGTGTGACGGGGACAGTTGGAAACACCATATATTTT. This translates into CASSVTGTVGNTIYF.

The sample holds many counts of this clonotype. V and J are TRBV24-1 and TRBJ2-5; maybe TRBD1 (8 bases). This CDR3 is 16 amino acids long. The germline V gene encodes CDR1 KGHDR and CDR2 SFDVKD. The V end lost 5 bases, the J end lost 2 bases, and 17 bases lay between the germline ends. The CDR3 DNA reads TGTGCCACCAGTGTCACAGGGGGGGCACGACAAGAGACCCAGTACTTC. Encoded protein: CATSVTGGARQETQYF.

The chain links TRBV5-1 to TRBJ2-3; maybe TRBD2 (5 bases). Germline V gene sequence: CDR1 SGHRS, CDR2 YFSETQ. CDR3 size: 15 residues. Trimming stripped 0 bases from V and 5 bases from J, with 13 bases between. CDR3 nucleotide sequence: TGCGCCAGCAGCTTGGATAACGGGGTGGGAGATACGCAGTATTTT. It translates to CASSLDNGVGDTQYF.

The chain combines TRBV7-3 with TRBJ2-2; tentatively, D is TRBD1 (6 bases). The ends were cut back, 4 bases at V and 4 bases at J, with 10 bases in the middle. Germline V gives CDR1 SGHTA, CDR2 FQGTGA. CDR3 length: 14 residues. CDR3 nucleotide sequence: TGTGCCAGCAGCTCCAACAGGGCCACCGGGGAGCTGTTTTTT. Its translation: CASSSNRATGELFF.

The chain uses TRBV9 and TRBJ1-3, with D tentatively TRBD1 (5 bases). The CDR3 spans 16 residues. Per germline, CDR1 SGDLS and CDR2 YYNGEE. The V end was cut by 4 bases, the J end by 0 bases, with 14 bases between. The DNA of the CDR3 is TGTGCCAGCAGCCCCCGGGACGTCTCCTCTGGAAACACCATATATTTT. Translated: CASSPRDVSSGNTIYF.

The sample holds many counts of this clonotype. This chain joins TRBV29-1 and TRBJ1-1; D remains unclear. Per the germline V gene, CDR1 is SQVTM and CDR2 is ANQGSEA. The V end lost 6 bases, the J end lost 2 bases, and 13 bases lay between the germline ends. The CDR3 loop spans 13 amino acids. CDR3 in amino acids: CSVPNDFNTEAFF. The CDR3 DNA reads as TGCAGCGTCCCCAATGACTTCAACACTGAAGCTTTCTTT.

The chain carries TRBV28 and TRBJ2-4; the D gene could be TRBD1 or TRBD2 (5 bases each). V was cut by 6 bases and J by 6 bases, with 9 bases left in between. The CDR3 consists of 12 residues. The germline V gene has CDR1 MDHEN and CDR2 SYDVKM. In DNA form, the CDR3 reads TGTGCCAGCAGGGGGGTCTCAAACATTCAGTACTTC. This translates into CASRGVSNIQYF.

This clonotype was seen at least ten times. The chain recombines TRBV7-8 with TRBJ2-3; 9 nucleotides line up with TRBD2. This CDR3 contains 15 residues. Germline V CDR1 and CDR2: SGHVS, FQNEAQ. J lost 1 base, V lost 1 base, and 0 bases had no gene match. CDR3 sequence (DNA): TGTGCCAGCAGCTTAGGCGGGAGGGGCACAGATACGCAGTATTTT. Its translation is CASSLGGRGTDTQYF.

The rearrangement links TRBV7-9 to TRBJ2-6; no clear D gene. Per the germline V gene, CDR1 is SEHNR and CDR2 is FQNEAQ (reference sequence). V shed 3 bases and J shed 1 base, with 10 bases lying between them. The CDR3 sequence is 16 residues long. CDR3: CASSLRGASGANVLTF. The CDR3 DNA sequence: TGTGCCAGCAGCTTGCGCGGAGCGTCTGGGGCCAACGTCCTGACTTTC.

The chain is built from TRBV5-1 and TRBJ1-2; TRBD1 matches 7 bases. The germline V gene encodes CDR1 SGHRS and CDR2 YFSETQ. V was pared by 1 base and J by 4 bases, with 4 bases of the junction left unmatched. The CDR3 totals 14 residues. The CDR3: CASSLQGEGYGYTF. The CDR3 DNA sequence: TGCGCCAGCAGCTTGCAGGGGGAAGGCTATGGCTACACCTTC.

The chain couples TRBV20-1 to TRBJ1-6, with no clear D. CDR1 and CDR2 (germline): DFQATT, SNEGSKA (reference sequence). Between the trimmed V and J ends, which lost 0 bases and 6 bases, there was a span of 9 bases. This CDR3 is built from 14 residues. The CDR3 DNA reads as TGCAGTGCTAGAGAACTTGGGATTAATTCACCCCTCCACTTT. This sequence encodes CSARELGINSPLHF.

This clonotype was counted ten times or more. The chain links TRBV12-3 or TRBV12-4 to TRBJ1-1; 9 nucleotides match TRBD1. This CDR3 is built from 15 residues. The CDR3 region is CAGRVTGGPSTEAFF. CDR3 sequence (DNA): TGTGCTGGGAGAGTGACAGGGGGTCCGTCCACTGAAGCTTTCTTT.